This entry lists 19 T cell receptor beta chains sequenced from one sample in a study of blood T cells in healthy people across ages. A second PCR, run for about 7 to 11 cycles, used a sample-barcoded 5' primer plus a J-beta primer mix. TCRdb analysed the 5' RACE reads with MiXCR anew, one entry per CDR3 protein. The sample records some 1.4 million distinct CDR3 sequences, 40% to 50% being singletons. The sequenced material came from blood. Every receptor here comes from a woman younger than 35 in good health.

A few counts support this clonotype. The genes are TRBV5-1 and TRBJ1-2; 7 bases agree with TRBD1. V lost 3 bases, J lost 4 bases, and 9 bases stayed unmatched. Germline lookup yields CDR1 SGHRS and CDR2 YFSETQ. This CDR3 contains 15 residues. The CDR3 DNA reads TGCGCCAGCAGCTCCACCGGGACAGAGATCTATGGCTACACCTTC. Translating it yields CASSSTGTEIYGYTF. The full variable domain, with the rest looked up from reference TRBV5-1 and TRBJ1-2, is KAGVTQTPRYLIKTRGQQVTLSCSPISGHRSVSWYQQTPGQGLQFLFEYFSETQRNKGNFPGRFSGRQFSNSRSEMNVSTLELGDSALYLCASSSTGTEIYGYTFGSGTRLTVV.

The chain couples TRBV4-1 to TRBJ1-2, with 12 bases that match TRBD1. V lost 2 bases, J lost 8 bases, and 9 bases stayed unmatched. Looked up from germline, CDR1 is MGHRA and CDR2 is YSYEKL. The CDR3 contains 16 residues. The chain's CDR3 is CASSQPGQGARDGYTF. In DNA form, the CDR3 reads TGCGCCAGCAGCCAACCGGGACAGGGGGCTCGTGACGGCTACACCTTC.

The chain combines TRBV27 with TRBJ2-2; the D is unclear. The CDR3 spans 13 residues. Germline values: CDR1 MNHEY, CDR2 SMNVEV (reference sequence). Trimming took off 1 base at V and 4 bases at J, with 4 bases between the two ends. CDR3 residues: CASSLFVTGELFF. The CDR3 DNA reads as TGTGCCAGCAGTTTATTTGTCACCGGGGAGCTGTTTTTT.

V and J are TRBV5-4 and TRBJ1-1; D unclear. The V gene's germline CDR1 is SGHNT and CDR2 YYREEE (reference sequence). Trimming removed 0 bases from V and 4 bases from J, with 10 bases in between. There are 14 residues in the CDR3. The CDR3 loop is CASSLARLGTEAFF. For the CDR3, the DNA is TGTGCCAGCAGCTTGGCGAGGTTGGGCACTGAAGCTTTCTTT. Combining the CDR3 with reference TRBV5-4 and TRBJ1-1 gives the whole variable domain ETGVTQSPTHLIKTRGQQVTLRCSSQSGHNTVSWYQQALGQGPQFIFQYYREEENGRGNFPPRFSGLQFPNYSSELNVNALELDDSALYLCASSLARLGTEAFFGQGTRLTVV.

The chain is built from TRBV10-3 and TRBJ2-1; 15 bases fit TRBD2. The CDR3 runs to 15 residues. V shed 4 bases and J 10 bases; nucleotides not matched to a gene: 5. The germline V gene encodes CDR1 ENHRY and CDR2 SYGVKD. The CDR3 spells CAISGTSGGAGEQFF. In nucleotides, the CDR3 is TGTGCCATCAGTGGGACTAGCGGGGGGGCTGGGGAGCAGTTCTTC.

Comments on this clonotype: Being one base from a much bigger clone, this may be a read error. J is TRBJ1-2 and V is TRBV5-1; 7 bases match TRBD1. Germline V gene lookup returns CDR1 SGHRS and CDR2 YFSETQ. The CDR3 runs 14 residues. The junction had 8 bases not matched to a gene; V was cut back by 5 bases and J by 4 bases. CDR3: CASSLRDRAYGYTF. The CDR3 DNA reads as TGCGCCAGCAGTTTGAGAGACAGGGCCTATGGCTACACCTTC.

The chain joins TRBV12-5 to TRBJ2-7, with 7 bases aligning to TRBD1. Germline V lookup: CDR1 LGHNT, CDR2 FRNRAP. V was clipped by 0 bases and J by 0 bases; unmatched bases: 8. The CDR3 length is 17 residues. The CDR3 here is CASGLVPGGQYSYEQYF. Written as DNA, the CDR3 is TGTGCTAGTGGTTTGGTACCAGGGGGACAGTACTCCTACGAGCAGTACTTC.

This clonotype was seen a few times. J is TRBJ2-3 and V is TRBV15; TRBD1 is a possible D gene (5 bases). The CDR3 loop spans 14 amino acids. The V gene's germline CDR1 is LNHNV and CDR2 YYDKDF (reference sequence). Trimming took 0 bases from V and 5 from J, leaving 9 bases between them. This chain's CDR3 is CATSRDPGQDTQYF. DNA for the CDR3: TGTGCCACCAGCAGAGACCCAGGACAAGATACGCAGTATTTT.

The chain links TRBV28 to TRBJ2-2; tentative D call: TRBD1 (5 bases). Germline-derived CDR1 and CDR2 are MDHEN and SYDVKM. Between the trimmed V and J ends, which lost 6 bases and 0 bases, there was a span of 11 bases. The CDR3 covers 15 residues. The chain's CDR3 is CASSIRQSNTGELFF. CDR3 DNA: TGTGCCAGCAGCATCCGACAGTCGAACACCGGGGAGCTGTTTTTT.

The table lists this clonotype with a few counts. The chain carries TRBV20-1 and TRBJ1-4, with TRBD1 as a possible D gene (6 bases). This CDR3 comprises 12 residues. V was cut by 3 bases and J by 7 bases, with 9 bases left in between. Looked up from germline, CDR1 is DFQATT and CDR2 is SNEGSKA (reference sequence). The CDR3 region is CSARLGAEKLFF. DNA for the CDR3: TGCAGTGCTAGGCTGGGGGCTGAAAAACTGTTTTTT.

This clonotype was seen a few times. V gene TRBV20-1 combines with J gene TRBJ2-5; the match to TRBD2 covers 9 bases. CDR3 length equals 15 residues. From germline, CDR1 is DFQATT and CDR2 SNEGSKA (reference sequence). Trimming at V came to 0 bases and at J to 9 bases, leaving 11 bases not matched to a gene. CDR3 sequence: CSARDSGLATEAQYF. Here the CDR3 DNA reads TGCAGTGCTAGAGACTCGGGACTAGCTACCGAGGCCCAGTACTTC.

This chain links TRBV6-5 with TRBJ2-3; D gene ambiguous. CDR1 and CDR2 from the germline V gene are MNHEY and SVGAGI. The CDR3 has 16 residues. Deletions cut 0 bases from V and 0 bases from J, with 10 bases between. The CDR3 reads CASSYSSPGSTDTQYF. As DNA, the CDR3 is TGTGCCAGCAGTTACTCGAGTCCCGGTAGCACAGATACGCAGTATTTT.

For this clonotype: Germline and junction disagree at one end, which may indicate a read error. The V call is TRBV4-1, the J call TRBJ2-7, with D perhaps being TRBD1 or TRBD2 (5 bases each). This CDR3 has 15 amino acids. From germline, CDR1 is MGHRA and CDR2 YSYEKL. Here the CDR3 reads CASTQEGFVGYEQYF. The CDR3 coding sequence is TGCGCCAGCACCCAAGAGGGGTTTGTCGGCTACGAGCAGTACTTC.

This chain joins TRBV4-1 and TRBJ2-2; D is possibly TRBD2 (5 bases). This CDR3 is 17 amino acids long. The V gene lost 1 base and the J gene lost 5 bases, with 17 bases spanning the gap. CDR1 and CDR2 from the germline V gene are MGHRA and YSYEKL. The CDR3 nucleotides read TGCGCCAGCAGCCAAGTTGTTATCGGGGAAGGGACCGGGGAGCTGTTTTTT. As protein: CASSQVVIGEGTGELFF.

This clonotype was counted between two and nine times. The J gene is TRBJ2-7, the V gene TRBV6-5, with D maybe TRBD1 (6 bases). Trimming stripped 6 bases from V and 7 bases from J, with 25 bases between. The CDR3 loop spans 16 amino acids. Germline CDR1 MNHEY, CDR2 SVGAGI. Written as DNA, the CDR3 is TGTGCCAGCAGCCCACTCGCCCAGCAAAGGGGGAATGAGCAGTACTTC. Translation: CASSPLAQQRGNEQYF.

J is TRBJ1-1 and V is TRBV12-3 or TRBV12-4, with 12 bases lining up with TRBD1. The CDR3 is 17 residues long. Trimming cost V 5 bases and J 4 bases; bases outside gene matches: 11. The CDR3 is CASSPRDRGQGATEAFF. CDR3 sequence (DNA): TGTGCCAGCAGTCCGCGGGATAGGGGACAGGGGGCCACTGAAGCTTTCTTT.

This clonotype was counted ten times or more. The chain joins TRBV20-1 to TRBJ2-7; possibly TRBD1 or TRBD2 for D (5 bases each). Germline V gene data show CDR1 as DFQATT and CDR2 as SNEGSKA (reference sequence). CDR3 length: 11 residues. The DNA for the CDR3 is TGCGGTTGGGACGGAGAGTACGAGCAGTACTTC. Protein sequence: CGWDGEYEQYF.

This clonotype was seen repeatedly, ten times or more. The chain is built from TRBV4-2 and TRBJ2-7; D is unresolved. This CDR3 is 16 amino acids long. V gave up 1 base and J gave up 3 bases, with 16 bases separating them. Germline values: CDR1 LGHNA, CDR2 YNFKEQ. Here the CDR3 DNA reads TGTGCCAGCAGCCAAGCCCTGGATCCAACGAACTACGAGCAGTACTTC. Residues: CASSQALDPTNYEQYF.

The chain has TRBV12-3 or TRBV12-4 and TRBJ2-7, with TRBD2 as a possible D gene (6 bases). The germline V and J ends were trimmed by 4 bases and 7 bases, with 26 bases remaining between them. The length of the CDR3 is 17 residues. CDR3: CASSWGERLVSYNEQYF. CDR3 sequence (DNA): TGTGCCAGCAGTTGGGGGGAACGGCTTGTATCGTACAATGAGCAGTACTTC.